The rows below give T cell receptor beta chains drawn from one sample of a study of OX40 agonist ivuxolimab in advanced cancers. Measured with immunoSEQ multiplex PCR; TCRdb has only the in-frame clones, and not every one. This table has over 55,000 clones, 75% to 90% appearing once. Sequences were derived from CD4+ or CD8+ T cells sorted from blood, sampled in a trial of the OX40 agonist ivuxolimab. These receptors came from an adult with an advanced solid tumor such as melanoma, head and neck, liver or kidney cancer. Both conserved end residues are part of each CDR3. The order of the fields is CDR3 protein, V gene, D gene, J gene. A D gene is named only where the DNA matches it firmly.

cdr3_aa: CASSPWTDNQPQHF
v_call: TRBV2
d_call: -
j_call: TRBJ1-5

cdr3_aa: CASKDRDYGYTF
v_call: TRBV28
d_call: TRBD1
j_call: TRBJ1-2

cdr3_aa: CASSSLTEQYF
v_call: TRBV5-6
d_call: -
j_call: TRBJ2-7

cdr3_aa: CASSLGFWETQYF
v_call: TRBV7-2
d_call: -
j_call: TRBJ2-5

cdr3_aa: CASSYASGIIEQYF
v_call: TRBV6-6
d_call: TRBD2
j_call: TRBJ2-7

cdr3_aa: CASSLGDRGLAGVTGELFF
v_call: TRBV5-1
d_call: TRBD2
j_call: TRBJ2-2

cdr3_aa: CASSSRGQDYEQYF
v_call: TRBV6-5
d_call: TRBD1
j_call: TRBJ2-7

cdr3_aa: CASHERGSGGEQFF
v_call: TRBV28
d_call: -
j_call: TRBJ2-1

cdr3_aa: CASSLESAGGREQFF
v_call: TRBV11-3
d_call: -
j_call: TRBJ2-1

cdr3_aa: CASSFPGTGAYEQYF
v_call: TRBV5-6
d_call: TRBD1
j_call: TRBJ2-7

cdr3_aa: CASSVDHGNSLTEAFF
v_call: TRBV18
d_call: -
j_call: TRBJ1-1